This T cell receptor beta chain emerged from a study of T cells expressing NK-cell markers. Details on this clonotype: Its antigen is unknown.

CDR3 length: 13 residues. CDR1 is SGHRS and CDR2 is YFSETQ in the germline V gene. General study points: Among CD8+ T cells from over 5 donors, dominant NKG2C+ clonotypes accounted for about 1.0-7.0%.

With the 5' RACE reads reprocessed, TCRdb shows one record per CDR3 protein and no DNA. Its listing shows about 380,000 distinct CDR3 sequences. The TCR sequence derives from a man aged 18 to 69 in good health. V and J are TRBV5-1 and TRBJ1-2; without DNA, the TCRdb call of TRBD1 cannot be checked. Material: blood T cells: a sorted CD56 or NKG2C T cell subset, CD4+ or CD8+ T cells, or bulk PBMC T cells (not recorded which). The CDR3 sequence is CASSLNKRGGYTF.